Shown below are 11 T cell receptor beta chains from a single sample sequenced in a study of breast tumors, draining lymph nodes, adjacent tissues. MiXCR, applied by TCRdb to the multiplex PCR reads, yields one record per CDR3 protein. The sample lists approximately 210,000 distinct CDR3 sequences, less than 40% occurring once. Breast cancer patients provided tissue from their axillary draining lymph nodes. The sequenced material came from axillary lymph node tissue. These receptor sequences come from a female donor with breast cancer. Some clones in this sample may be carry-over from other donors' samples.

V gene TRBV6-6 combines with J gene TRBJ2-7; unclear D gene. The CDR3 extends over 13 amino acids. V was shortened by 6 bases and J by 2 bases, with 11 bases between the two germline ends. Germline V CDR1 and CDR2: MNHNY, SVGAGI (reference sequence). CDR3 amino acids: CASSRTSTYEQYF. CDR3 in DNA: TGTGCCAGCAGCCGGACCAGCACCTACGAGCAGTACTTC.

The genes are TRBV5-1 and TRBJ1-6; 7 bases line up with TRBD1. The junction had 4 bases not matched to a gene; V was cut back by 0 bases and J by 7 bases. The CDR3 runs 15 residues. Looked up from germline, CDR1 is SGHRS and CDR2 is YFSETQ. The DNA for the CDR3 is TGCGCCAGCAGCTTGGACGGGACAGTCAATTCACCCCTCCACTTT. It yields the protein CASSLDGTVNSPLHF.

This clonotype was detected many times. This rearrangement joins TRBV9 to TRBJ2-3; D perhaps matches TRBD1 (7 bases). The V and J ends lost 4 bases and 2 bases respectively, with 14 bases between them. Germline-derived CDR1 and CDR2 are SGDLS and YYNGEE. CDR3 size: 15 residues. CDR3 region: CASSPGGTDTDTQYF. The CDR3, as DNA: TGTGCCAGCAGCCCAGGGGGGACAGACACAGATACGCAGTATTTT. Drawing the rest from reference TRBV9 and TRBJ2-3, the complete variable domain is DSGVTQTPKHLITATGQRVTLRCSPRSGDLSVYWYQQSLDQGLQFLIQYYNGEERAKGNILERFSAQQFPDLHSELNLSSLELGDSALYFCASSPGGTDTDTQYFGPGTRLTVL.

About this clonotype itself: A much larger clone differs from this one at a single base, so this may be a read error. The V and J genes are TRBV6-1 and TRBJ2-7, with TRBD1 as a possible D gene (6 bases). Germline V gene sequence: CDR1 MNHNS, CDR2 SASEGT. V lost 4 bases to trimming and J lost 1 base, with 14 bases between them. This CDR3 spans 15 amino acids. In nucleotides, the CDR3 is TGTGCCAGCAGTGGATTGGGGACACCGTCCTACGAGCAGTACTTC. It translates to CASSGLGTPSYEQYF.

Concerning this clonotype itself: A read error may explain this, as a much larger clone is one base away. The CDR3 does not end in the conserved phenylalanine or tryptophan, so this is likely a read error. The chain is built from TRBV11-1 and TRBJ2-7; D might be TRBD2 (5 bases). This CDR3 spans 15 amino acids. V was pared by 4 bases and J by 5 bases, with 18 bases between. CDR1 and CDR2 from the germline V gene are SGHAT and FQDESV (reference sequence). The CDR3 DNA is TGTGCCAGCAGCTCCACCCTCGGGAAAGTACACGAGCAGTACTCC. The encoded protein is CASSSTLGKVHEQYS.

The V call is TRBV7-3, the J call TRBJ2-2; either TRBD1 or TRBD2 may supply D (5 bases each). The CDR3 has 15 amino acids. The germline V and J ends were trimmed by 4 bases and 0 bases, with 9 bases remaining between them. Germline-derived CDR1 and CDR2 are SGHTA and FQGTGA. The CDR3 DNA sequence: TGTGCCAGCAGCTCGACGGGACCGAACACCGGGGAGCTGTTTTTT. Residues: CASSSTGPNTGELFF. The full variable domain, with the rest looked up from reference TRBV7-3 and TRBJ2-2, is GAGVSQTPSNKVTEKGKYVELRCDPISGHTALYWYRQSLGQGPEFLIYFQGTGAADDSGLPNDRFFAVRPEGSVSTLKIQRTERGDSAVYLCASSSTGPNTGELFFGEGSRLTVL.

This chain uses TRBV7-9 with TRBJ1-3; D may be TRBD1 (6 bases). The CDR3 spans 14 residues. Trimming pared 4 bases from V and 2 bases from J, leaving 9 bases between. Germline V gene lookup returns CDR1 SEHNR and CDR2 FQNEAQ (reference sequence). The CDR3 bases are TGTGCCAGCAGCTCCAACAGGGCTGGAAACACCATATATTTT. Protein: CASSSNRAGNTIYF.

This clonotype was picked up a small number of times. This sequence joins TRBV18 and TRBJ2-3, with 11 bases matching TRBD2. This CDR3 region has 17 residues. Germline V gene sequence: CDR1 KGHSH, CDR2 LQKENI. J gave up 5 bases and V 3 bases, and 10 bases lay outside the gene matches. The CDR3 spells CASSPEIAGGPRDTQYF. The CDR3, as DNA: TGTGCCAGCTCACCGGAGATAGCGGGAGGGCCTCGAGATACGCAGTATTTT.

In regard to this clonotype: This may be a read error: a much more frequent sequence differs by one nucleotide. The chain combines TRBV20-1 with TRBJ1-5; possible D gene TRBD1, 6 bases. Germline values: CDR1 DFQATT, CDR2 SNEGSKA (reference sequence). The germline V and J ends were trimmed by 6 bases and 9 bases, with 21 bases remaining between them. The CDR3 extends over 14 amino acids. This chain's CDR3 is CSASREGVTPPQHF. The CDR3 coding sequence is TGCAGTGCCTCCCGGGAGGGGGTCACTCCGCCCCAGCATTTT.

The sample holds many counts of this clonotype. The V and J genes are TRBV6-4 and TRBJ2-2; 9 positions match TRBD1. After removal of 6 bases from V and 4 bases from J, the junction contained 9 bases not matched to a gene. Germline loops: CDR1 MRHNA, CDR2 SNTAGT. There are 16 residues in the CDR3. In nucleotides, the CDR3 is TGTGCCAGCAGACACCCGGGACAGGGACCCACCGGGGAGCTGTTTTTT. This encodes CASRHPGQGPTGELFF.

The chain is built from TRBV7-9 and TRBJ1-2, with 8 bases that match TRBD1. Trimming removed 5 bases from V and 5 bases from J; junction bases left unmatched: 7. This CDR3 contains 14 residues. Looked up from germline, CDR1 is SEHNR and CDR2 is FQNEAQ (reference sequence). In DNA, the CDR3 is TGTGCCAGCAGCATCCAGGGGGCAAGGTATGGCTACACCTTC. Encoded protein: CASSIQGARYGYTF. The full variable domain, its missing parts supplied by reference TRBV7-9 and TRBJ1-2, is DTGVSQNPRHKITKRGQNVTFRCDPISEHNRLYWYRQTLGQGPEFLTYFQNEAQLEKSRLLSDRFSAERPKGSFSTLEIQRTEQGDSAMYLCASSIQGARYGYTFGSGTRLTVV.